This TCR beta chain was recorded in a study of T cell clonality in common variable immunodeficiency. CVID and control samples used equivalent genomic DNA input. Here immunoSEQ multiplex PCR was the method, and the copy in TCRdb shows in-frame clones only, minus some. The sample yields approximately 81,000 clones, without any singletons. The sample holds many counts of this clone. Its antigen is undetermined. The CDR3 end is not reached by the read, which stops 3 residues before it; the germline J gene fills it in. The germline gives CDR1 LGHNA, CDR2 YNFKEQ. The J segment lost 7 bases and the V segment lost 0 bases, leaving 7 bases of the junction unmatched. The CDR3 contains 15 residues. Patients and controls were mostly of Caucasian heritage. Donors gave about 5 to 8 ml heparinized peripheral whole blood. Whole-study results and caveats: Compared with healthy controls, CVID subjects showed increased TCRbeta clonality, mostly in about a third.

Sequencing input: peripheral blood mononuclear cells. The receptor was derived from a person aged 18 to 70 in good health. This chain links TRBV4-2 with TRBJ1-2; TRBD1 matches at 8 bases. Here the CDR3 reads CASSQEAGGQGGYTF. The covered CDR3 bases are TGTGCCAGCAGCCAAGAGGCAGGGGGCCAGGGTGGC.